The 26 T cell receptor beta chains given below trace back to one sample, sequenced in a study of shared clonotypes between healthy human individuals (dated by TCRdb to the early 2020s). The library was generated by the immunoSEQ multiplex PCR assay. The clones in this table, taken by TCRdb from immuneACCESS, are in-frame only. Not every clone is retained; where verified, under half of the shortfall comes from an unresolved V gene, and the cause of the rest is unknown. The sample table records 2 million or so clones; 85% to 95% of these occur just once. About 1.1% of the sample goes to the ten largest clones. CD8 naive samples were obtained by positive selection for CCR7 among CD45RO-negative cells, yielding a CD45RA+CCR7+ population from which TemRA cells were excluded. The specimen sequenced was naive CD8+ T cells sorted from blood. The sample's cell subset or site label, in plain terms: CD45RA+CCR7+. These receptors all come from a man aged 18 to 29 in good health.

This clone was recorded a few times. J is TRBJ1-5 and V is TRBV30; TRBD1 agrees at 10 bases. The trim removed 3 bases at V and 7 bases at J, leaving 6 bases unmatched. CDR3 length: 14 residues. Germline V gives CDR1 GTSNPN, CDR2 SVGIG (reference sequence). The CDR3 coding sequence is TGTGCCTGGAGCAGGGACAGGGGCAGACAGCCCCAGCATTTT. Translating gives CAWSRDRGRQPQHF.

This rearrangement joins TRBV28 to TRBJ2-7; D possibly matches TRBD1 or TRBD2 (5 bases each). V was shortened by 4 bases and J by 4 bases, with 11 bases between the two germline ends. Germline V gene lookup returns CDR1 MDHEN and CDR2 SYDVKM. The CDR3 runs to 13 residues. The CDR3 bases are TGTGCCAGCAGTTGGGACCCAGGGTACGAGCAGTACTTC. This codes for CASSWDPGYEQYF.

V gene TRBV28 combines with J gene TRBJ1-4; 9 bases map to TRBD1. Germline values: CDR1 MDHEN, CDR2 SYDVKM. This CDR3 is 17 amino acids long. The V segment lost 1 base and the J segment 6 bases; nucleotides outside the gene matches: 9. The CDR3 here is CASSLYWGTGMDEKLFF. CDR3 coding DNA: TGTGCCAGCAGTTTATATTGGGGGACAGGGATGGATGAAAAACTGTTTTTT. The complete variable domain, with remaining parts taken from reference TRBV28 and TRBJ1-4, reads DVKVTQSSRYLVKRTGEKVFLECVQDMDHENMFWYRQDPGLGLRLIYFSYDVKMKEKGDIPEGYSVSREKKERFSLILESASTNQTSMYLCASSLYWGTGMDEKLFFGSGTQLSVL.

This chain links TRBV13 with TRBJ2-7; 7 bases map to TRBD1. After removal of 0 bases from V and 2 bases from J, the junction contained 1 base not matched to a gene. Looked up from germline, CDR1 is PRHDT and CDR2 is FYEKMQ (reference sequence). The CDR3 consists of 14 residues. CDR3 region: CASSLGDRPYEQYF. CDR3 sequence (DNA): TGTGCCAGCAGCTTAGGGGACAGGCCCTACGAGCAGTACTTC. Full variable domain (missing parts from reference TRBV13 and TRBJ2-7): AAGVIQSPRHLIKEKRETATLKCYPIPRHDTVYWYQQGPGQDPQFLISFYEKMQSDKGSIPDRFSAQQFSDYHSELNMSSLELGDSALYFCASSLGDRPYEQYFGPGTRLTVT.

The chain links TRBV28 to TRBJ1-2, with 8 bases that match TRBD1. CDR1 MDHEN and CDR2 SYDVKM come from the germline V gene. Trimming cost V 5 bases and J 3 bases; bases outside gene matches: 8. The CDR3 covers 15 residues. CDR3 region: CASSPTTGGHYGYTF. DNA of the CDR3: TGTGCCAGCAGTCCGACCACAGGGGGACACTATGGCTACACCTTC.

The J gene is TRBJ1-3, the V gene TRBV6-4, with a possible D match to TRBD1 (5 bases). The CDR3 length is 17 residues. Trimming removed 5 bases at V and 0 bases at J, with 17 bases between. Germline V lookup: CDR1 MRHNA, CDR2 SNTAGT. CDR3 region: CASSTDRGSNSGNTIYF. CDR3 sequence (DNA): TGTGCCAGCAGTACCGACAGAGGGAGCAACTCTGGAAACACCATATATTTT.

J is TRBJ1-2 and V is TRBV2; D remains unclear. Per the germline V gene, CDR1 is SNHLY and CDR2 is FYNNEI. The germline V and J ends were trimmed by 6 bases and 3 bases, with 14 bases remaining between them. CDR3 size: 14 residues. The CDR3 bases are TGTGCCAGCAGCTTCAATTGGGAAGACTATGGCTACACCTTC. Protein: CASSFNWEDYGYTF.

This clone was detected only once. J is TRBJ2-7 and V is TRBV30; D is unclear. V was shortened by 2 bases and J by 7 bases, with 12 bases between the two germline ends. The CDR3 covers 12 residues. Germline assignment: CDR1 GTSNPN and CDR2 SVGIG (reference sequence). The CDR3 reads CAWSFVSSEQYF. In DNA form, the CDR3 reads TGTGCCTGGAGTTTTGTTTCTAGTGAGCAGTACTTC.

The genes are TRBV28 and TRBJ2-2, with 7 bases that match TRBD1. V was clipped by 3 bases and J by 13 bases; unmatched bases: 5. The CDR3 runs to 12 residues. Germline CDR1 and CDR2: MDHEN and SYDVKM. The DNA of the CDR3 is TGTGCCAGCAGTTTTGACAGGGATGGGCTGTTTTTT. Protein sequence: CASSFDRDGLFF.

The rearrangement joins TRBV30 to TRBJ2-2; weak D call: TRBD2 (5 bases). Trimming removed 2 bases from V and 4 bases from J, with 11 bases in between. This CDR3 is 14 amino acids long. Germline CDR1 is GTSNPN and CDR2 is SVGIG (reference sequence). The CDR3 reads CAWSKGEVTGELFF. The CDR3 DNA is TGTGCCTGGAGTAAGGGAGAAGTCACCGGGGAGCTGTTTTTT.

The rearrangement joins TRBV7-6 to TRBJ2-2; 12 nucleotides match TRBD2. V gave up 3 bases and J gave up 3 bases; unmatched junction bases: 11. The CDR3 totals 19 residues. Germline V gene sequence: CDR1 SGHVS, CDR2 FNYEAQ. CDR3 amino acids: CASSLASGGAFYDTGELFF. The CDR3 nucleotides are TGTGCCAGCAGCTTGGCTAGCGGGGGGGCCTTTTACGACACCGGGGAGCTGTTTTTT.

Details on this clone: The same CDR3 arises from other DNA sequences in this sample as well. The rearrangement links TRBV9 to TRBJ2-5, with 8 bases that match TRBD2. This CDR3 is built from 15 residues. Per germline, CDR1 SGDLS and CDR2 YYNGEE. Germline trimming cut 0 bases from V and 5 bases from J; bases unmatched to any gene: 6. The CDR3 region has the DNA TGTGCCAGCAGCGTAGTTGGGCTAGCGGGCGAGACCCAGTACTTC. As protein: CASSVVGLAGETQYF.

With regard to this clone: Distinct nucleotide sequences in the sample also encode this CDR3. CDR3 amino acids: CASSLVGDYEQYF. The CDR3 bases are TGTGCCAGCAGCTTGGTTGGGGATTACGAGCAGTACTTC. The J gene is TRBJ2-7, the V gene TRBV5-6; D gene unclear. This CDR3 spans 13 amino acids. Per the germline V gene, CDR1 is SGHDT and CDR2 is YYEEEE. With 0 bases removed from V and 4 bases from J, the gap between germline ends came to 8 bases.

V and J are TRBV9 and TRBJ1-2; D gene uncertain. CDR3 length: 16 amino acids. The ends were cut back, 4 bases at V and 3 bases at J, with 19 bases in the middle. Germline CDR1 reads SGDLS; CDR2 reads YYNGEE. CDR3 sequence: CASSPRTDDLDYGYTF. The DNA of the CDR3 is TGTGCCAGCAGCCCACGGACGGACGACCTAGACTATGGCTACACCTTC.

J is TRBJ1-5 and V is TRBV27; 9 positions agree with TRBD1. Looked up from germline, CDR1 is MNHEY and CDR2 is SMNVEV (reference sequence). The CDR3 covers 15 residues. Trimming removed 5 bases from V and 3 bases from J; junction bases left unmatched: 5. Here the CDR3 DNA reads TGTGCCAGCAGTATAGGACAGGGGTTCAATCAGCCCCAGCATTTT. Amino acids: CASSIGQGFNQPQHF.

V gene TRBV7-8 combines with J gene TRBJ2-5; a possible D gene is TRBD2 (5 bases). Looked up from germline, CDR1 is SGHVS and CDR2 is FQNEAQ. The CDR3 covers 14 residues. Trimming took off 6 bases at V and 5 bases at J, with 16 bases between the two ends. For the CDR3, the DNA is TGTGCCAGCAGGGAGGTCCTTGGACGGGAGACCCAGTACTTC. Protein product: CASREVLGRETQYF.

V gene TRBV30 combines with J gene TRBJ1-6; 7 nucleotides line up with TRBD1. CDR3 length equals 14 residues. Trimming removed 5 bases from V and 8 bases from J; junction bases left unmatched: 9. Germline V gene lookup returns CDR1 GTSNPN and CDR2 SVGIG (reference sequence). As DNA, the CDR3 is TGTGCCTGGGACGATACAGGGGTGCATTCACCCCTCCACTTT. It is translated as CAWDDTGVHSPLHF.

The rearrangement joins TRBV7-9 to TRBJ2-3; D might be TRBD1 (6 bases). Germline CDR1 and CDR2: SEHNR and FQNEAQ (reference sequence). This CDR3 is built from 15 residues. The V end lost 0 bases, the J end lost 1 base, and 8 bases lay between the germline ends. As DNA, the CDR3 is TGTGCCAGCAGCTTAGCCCGGACAGGCACAGATACGCAGTATTTT. It is translated as CASSLARTGTDTQYF.

This clone was recorded only once. The genes are TRBV27 and TRBJ1-6, with a weak D call TRBD1 (5 bases). The CDR3 runs 14 residues. The germline V gene encodes CDR1 MNHEY and CDR2 SMNVEV (reference sequence). V was pared by 5 bases and J by 6 bases, with 11 bases between. The CDR3 DNA follows: TGTGCCAGCAGTCCGGCAGGGAGTAATTCACCCCTCCACTTT. It yields the protein CASSPAGSNSPLHF.

V gene TRBV6-6 combines with J gene TRBJ2-3, with 9 positions matching TRBD2. V gave up 7 bases and J gave up 1 base; unmatched junction bases: 9. The CDR3 contains 16 residues. Per germline, CDR1 MNHNY and CDR2 SVGAGI (reference sequence). CDR3 DNA: TGTGCCAGCACCGGTATAGCGGGAGAGGGCACAGATACGCAGTATTTT. Translated, it gives CASTGIAGEGTDTQYF.

V and J are TRBV6-5 and TRBJ2-1; perhaps TRBD1 as D (6 bases). The CDR3 runs to 15 residues. V shed 6 bases and J shed 2 bases, with 14 bases lying between them. Germline V gives CDR1 MNHEY, CDR2 SVGAGI. The CDR3 coding sequence is TGTGCCAGCAGCATACGGACAGAAGCCTACAATGAGCAGTTCTTC. Translation gives CASSIRTEAYNEQFF.

J is TRBJ2-7 and V is TRBV2, with 7 bases lining up with TRBD2. CDR1 is SNHLY, CDR2 FYNNEI, per germline. The CDR3 runs 17 residues. V dropped 1 base and J dropped 1; count of bases not matched to a gene: 10. The CDR3 reads CASSEVPLLAESYEQYF. The DNA of the CDR3 is TGTGCCAGCAGTGAAGTCCCACTTCTAGCGGAGTCCTACGAGCAGTACTTC.

This sequence joins TRBV5-1 and TRBJ2-7; D may be TRBD1 or TRBD2 (5 bases each). Between the trimmed V and J ends, which lost 4 bases and 0 bases, there was a span of 11 bases. CDR1 and CDR2 (germline): SGHRS, YFSETQ. The CDR3 loop spans 14 amino acids. The chain's CDR3 is CASSKGDGSYEQYF. CDR3 bases: TGCGCCAGCAGCAAAGGGGACGGCTCCTACGAGCAGTACTTC.

This clone was recorded once. This sequence joins TRBV19 and TRBJ2-7, with TRBD2 identical over 7 bases. The J segment lost 3 bases and the V segment lost 3 bases, leaving 11 bases of the junction unmatched. The length of the CDR3 is 16 residues. Germline CDR1 and CDR2: LNHDA and SQIVND (reference sequence). Here the CDR3 DNA reads TGTGCCAGTAGTATGGGTCCGGCGGCTAGCGGCTACGAGCAGTACTTC. It translates to CASSMGPAASGYEQYF.

This chain links TRBV6-5 with TRBJ1-5, with D uncertain. V was clipped by 6 bases and J by 5 bases, with 14 bases between them. Germline-derived CDR1 and CDR2 are MNHEY and SVGAGI. The CDR3 covers 14 residues. Written as DNA, the CDR3 is TGTGCCAGCAGGACCTCCGACGGGGATCAGCCCCAGCATTTT. This translates into CASRTSDGDQPQHF.

This clone was seen only once. The CDR3 sequence is CAIKTLTGELFF. The CDR3 DNA follows: TGTGCCATCAAAACACTCACCGGGGAGCTGTTTTTT. The J gene is TRBJ2-2, the V gene TRBV10-3; D remains unclear. Germline V gene lookup returns CDR1 ENHRY and CDR2 SYGVKD. V shed 7 bases and J shed 4 bases, with 7 bases lying between them. This CDR3 region has 12 residues.